This entry lists 20 T cell receptor beta chains sequenced from one sample in a study of T cell repertoires in cytomegalovirus infection. A single record per CDR3 protein comes from TCRdb applying MiXCR to the reads. Here the sample spans around 900,000 distinct CDR3 sequences, less than 40% being singletons. The antigens of these receptors remain unknown. The sequencing used cultured CD8+ T cells from PBMCs, collected from culture after CMV antigen stimulation. The receptors were sampled from a human donor in good health (CMV status not recorded). Some clones in this sample may be carry-over from other donors' samples.

Only a few counts were recorded for this clonotype. J is TRBJ1-1 and V is TRBV6-6; TRBD1 matches 9 bases. Germline V gives CDR1 MNHNY, CDR2 SVGAGI (reference sequence). CDR3 length: 13 amino acids. V shed 6 bases, J shed 6 bases, and the junction held 5 bases outside the gene matches. CDR3 sequence reads: CASSNGQGSEAFF. CDR3 sequence (DNA): TGTGCCAGCAGCAATGGACAGGGGTCTGAAGCTTTCTTT.

The V call is TRBV27, the J call TRBJ1-2; tentatively, D is TRBD1 (6 bases). CDR3 length: 14 amino acids. The V end lost 3 bases, the J end lost 4 bases, and 12 bases lay between the germline ends. Per the germline V gene, CDR1 is MNHEY and CDR2 is SMNVEV (reference sequence). The CDR3, as DNA: TGTGCCAGCAGTTTTCGAGGGGGTAGCTATGGCTACACCTTC. It encodes CASSFRGGSYGYTF.

The gene calls are TRBV19 and TRBJ1-3, with D tentatively TRBD1 (5 bases). The CDR3 contains 15 residues. Germline V lookup: CDR1 LNHDA, CDR2 SQIVND (reference sequence). The V end was cut by 5 bases, the J end by 1 base, with 12 bases between. DNA for the CDR3: TGTGCCAGTAGTCTGGGGCCCTTATCTGGAAACACCATATATTTT. This gives the protein CASSLGPLSGNTIYF.

In its sample, this clonotype was seen once. This sequence joins TRBV19 and TRBJ2-6; D remains ambiguous. CDR1 is LNHDA and CDR2 is SQIVND in the germline V gene (reference sequence). The ends were cut back, 7 bases at V and 7 bases at J, with 2 bases in the middle. The CDR3 loop spans 10 amino acids. CDR3 sequence: CASKANVLTF. The CDR3 DNA is TGTGCCAGTAAAGCCAACGTCCTGACTTTC.

V and J are TRBV7-9 and TRBJ2-5; TRBD2 aligns across 8 bases. The CDR3 extends over 16 amino acids. The germline V gene has CDR1 SEHNR and CDR2 FQNEAQ (reference sequence). Trimming at V came to 5 bases and at J to 5 bases, leaving 13 bases not matched to a gene. The chain's CDR3 is CASSHGPAGGGETQYF. In DNA, the CDR3 is TGTGCCAGCAGCCACGGCCCGGCGGGGGGCGGGGAGACCCAGTACTTC.

As to this clonotype: A much more abundant neighbour one base away suggests this may be a read error. The chain has TRBV7-3 and TRBJ1-5, with D tentatively TRBD1 (6 bases). This CDR3 spans 15 amino acids. The ends were cut back, 0 bases at V and 11 bases at J, with 17 bases in the middle. From germline, CDR1 is SGHTA and CDR2 FQGTGA. CDR3 DNA: TGTGCCAGCAGCTTAACGTACAGGGAGTCGGCAGCCCAGCATTTT. It codes for CASSLTYRESAAQHF.

This clonotype came up many times. The rearrangement uses TRBV7-8 and TRBJ1-1, with 9 bases lining up with TRBD1. Losses at the gene ends were 6 bases for V and 1 base for J; bases not matched to a gene: 3. CDR3 length: 14 amino acids. CDR1 is SGHVS and CDR2 is FQNEAQ in the germline V gene. Written as DNA, the CDR3 is TGTGCCAGCAGAGTGGGACAGGGGAACACTGAAGCTTTCTTT. This codes for CASRVGQGNTEAFF.

The J gene is TRBJ1-1, the V gene TRBV20-1; possibly TRBD1 for D (6 bases). Germline V gene sequence: CDR1 DFQATT, CDR2 SNEGSKA (reference sequence). The CDR3 totals 13 residues. V lost 6 bases to trimming and J lost 0 bases, with 11 bases between them. The CDR3 sequence is CSARQVMNTEAFF. The CDR3 DNA is TGCAGTGCGCGACAGGTCATGAACACTGAAGCTTTCTTT.

This clonotype was picked up a small number of times. This chain joins TRBV5-1 and TRBJ1-2; 7 positions match TRBD1. V was pared by 5 bases and J by 7 bases, with 11 bases of the junction left unmatched. The CDR3 spans 14 residues. Germline V CDR1 and CDR2: SGHRS, YFSETQ. The CDR3 reads CASREPGTVRGYTF. CDR3 DNA: TGCGCCAGCAGGGAACCTGGGACAGTCCGTGGCTACACCTTC. Based on the CDR3 plus reference TRBV5-1 and TRBJ1-2, the full variable domain is KAGVTQTPRYLIKTRGQQVTLSCSPISGHRSVSWYQQTPGQGLQFLFEYFSETQRNKGNFPGRFSGRQFSNSRSEMNVSTLELGDSALYLCASREPGTVRGYTFGSGTRLTVV.

This clonotype was seen many times. The genes are TRBV7-9 and TRBJ2-1; 7 nucleotides line up with TRBD2. The CDR3 contains 15 residues. The germline V gene encodes CDR1 SEHNR and CDR2 FQNEAQ (reference sequence). V lost 0 bases and J lost 8; bases outside the gene matches: 7. The CDR3 DNA reads as TGTGCCAGCAGCTTAGCCCGCGGCGGGGGAGATGAGCAGTTCTTC. Translated, it gives CASSLARGGGDEQFF. The full variable domain, rest sourced from reference TRBV7-9 and TRBJ2-1, is DTGVSQNPRHKITKRGQNVTFRCDPISEHNRLYWYRQTLGQGPEFLTYFQNEAQLEKSRLLSDRFSAERPKGSFSTLEIQRTEQGDSAMYLCASSLARGGGDEQFFGPGTRLTVL.

This clonotype came up a few times. The gene calls are TRBV29-1 and TRBJ1-2; TRBD1 matches 7 bases. V trimming: 6 bases; J trimming: 8 bases; junction bases outside the gene matches: 6. Germline V lookup: CDR1 SQVTM, CDR2 ANQGSEA. This CDR3 is built from 11 residues. CDR3 region: CSVKTGTGYTF. The CDR3 DNA follows: TGCAGCGTGAAGACAGGGACCGGCTACACCTTC.

Ten or more counts support this clonotype. The chain employs TRBV7-2 and TRBJ2-3; D unresolved. V shed 7 bases and J shed 2 bases, with 7 bases lying between them. Germline loops: CDR1 SGHTA, CDR2 FQGNSA. The CDR3 is 12 residues long. For the CDR3, the DNA is TGTGCCAGCACCTCCTCCACAGATACGCAGTATTTT. It translates to CASTSSTDTQYF.

This chain joins TRBV11-1 and TRBJ2-1; 9 positions agree with TRBD2. The germline CDR1 and CDR2 sequences are SGHAT and FQDESV (reference sequence). Unmatched junction bases numbered 5, after V lost 8 bases and J lost 3 bases. The CDR3 length is 14 residues. This chain's CDR3 is CASSVAGVYNEQFF. CDR3 in DNA: TGTGCCAGCTCCGTAGCGGGGGTCTACAATGAGCAGTTCTTC. The full variable domain, in which reference TRBV11-1 and TRBJ2-1 provide the parts outside the CDR3, is EAEVAQSPRYKITEKSQAVAFWCDPISGHATLYWYRQILGQGPELLVQFQDESVVDDSQLPKDRFSAERLKGVDSTLKIQPAELGDSAMYLCASSVAGVYNEQFFGPGTRLTVL.

This clonotype was counted a few times. The chain couples TRBV27 to TRBJ2-4; a possible D gene is TRBD2 (7 bases). The V end was cut by 2 bases, the J end by 1 base, with 15 bases between. The CDR3 extends over 17 amino acids. CDR1 and CDR2 (germline): MNHEY, SMNVEV (reference sequence). CDR3 sequence (DNA): TGTGCCAGCAGTTTAAGGGGGGGCATAGGGGCCAAAAACATTCAGTACTTC. Protein sequence: CASSLRGGIGAKNIQYF.

On this clonotype itself: This clone may be a read error of a much larger clone one base away. The chain recombines TRBV2 with TRBJ2-2; the D call may be TRBD1 or TRBD2 (5 bases each). CDR3 size: 15 residues. From germline, CDR1 is SNHLY and CDR2 FYNNEI. This CDR3 reads CASSEPRTMAGELIF. The CDR3 DNA sequence: TGTGCCAGCAGTGAGCCTCGGACAATGGCCGGGGAGCTGATTTTT.

This clonotype showed up just a few times. The chain joins TRBV6-5 to TRBJ1-5, with D unresolved. The germline V gene encodes CDR1 MNHEY and CDR2 SVGAGI. This CDR3 is 13 amino acids long. V was trimmed by 4 bases and J by 7 bases, leaving 11 bases between them. The CDR3 loop is CASSSQGKQPQHF. The CDR3 nucleotides read TGTGCCAGCAGTTCGCAAGGTAAACAGCCCCAGCATTTT.

V gene TRBV7-9 combines with J gene TRBJ1-3, with a possible D match to TRBD1 (6 bases). CDR1 is SEHNR and CDR2 is FQNEAQ in the germline V gene (reference sequence). Trimming left V 7 bases short and J 3 bases short, with 13 bases between. The length of the CDR3 is 14 residues. The CDR3 sequence is CASNSRDNGNTIYF. In DNA, the CDR3 is TGTGCCAGCAACTCCCGGGACAATGGAAACACCATATATTTT.

This clonotype was seen more than once but under ten times. The chain links TRBV2 to TRBJ1-5; D uncertain. The CDR3 sequence is 15 residues long. Germline lookup yields CDR1 SNHLY and CDR2 FYNNEI. V dropped 6 bases and J dropped 1 base, with 13 bases sitting between them. The CDR3 DNA follows: TGTGCCAGCAGCAAGGGAGGTTGGAGCAATCAGCCCCAGCATTTT. Its translation is CASSKGGWSNQPQHF. The full variable domain, rest sourced from reference TRBV2 and TRBJ1-5, is EPEVTQTPSHQVTQMGQEVILRCVPISNHLYFYWYRQILGQKVEFLVSFYNNEISEKSEIFDDQFSVERPDGSNFTLKIRSTKLEDSAMYFCASSKGGWSNQPQHFGDGTRLSIL.

The gene calls are TRBV6-2 or TRBV6-3 and TRBJ1-2; 7 bases fit TRBD1. Per the germline V gene, CDR1 is MNHEY and CDR2 is SVGEGT. Trimming cost V 6 bases and J 8 bases; bases outside gene matches: 9. The CDR3 totals 13 residues. The CDR3 bases are TGTGCCAGCAGCCTCGACAGGGTGTTCGGCTACACCTTC. It is translated as CASSLDRVFGYTF.

The J gene is TRBJ2-1, the V gene TRBV19; the match to TRBD1 covers 7 bases. Germline values: CDR1 LNHDA, CDR2 SQIVND (reference sequence). The V gene end was trimmed by 4 bases and the J gene end by 0 bases; junction bases not matched to a gene: 6. The CDR3 runs 16 residues. The CDR3 DNA sequence: TGTGCCAGTAGTAGAGGGACAGTAAGCTCCTACAATGAGCAGTTCTTC. This sequence encodes CASSRGTVSSYNEQFF.